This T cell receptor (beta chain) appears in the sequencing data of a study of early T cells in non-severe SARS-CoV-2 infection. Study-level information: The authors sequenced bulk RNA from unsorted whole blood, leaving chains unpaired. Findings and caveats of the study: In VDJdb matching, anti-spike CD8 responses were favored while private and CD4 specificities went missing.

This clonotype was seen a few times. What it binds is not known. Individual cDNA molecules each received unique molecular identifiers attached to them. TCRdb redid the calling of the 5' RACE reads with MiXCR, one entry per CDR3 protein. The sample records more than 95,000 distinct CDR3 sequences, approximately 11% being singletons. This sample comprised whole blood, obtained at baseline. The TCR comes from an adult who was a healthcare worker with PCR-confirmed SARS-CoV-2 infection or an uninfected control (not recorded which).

The CDR3 loop is CASSPAVAGNNNEQFF. For the CDR3, the DNA is TGTGCCAGCAGCCCGGCAGTAGCGGGAAATAACAATGAGCAGTTCTTC. The chain couples TRBV3-1 to TRBJ2-1, with 8 positions matching TRBD2. The CDR3 runs 16 residues. Looked up from germline, CDR1 is LGHDT and CDR2 is YNNKEL (reference sequence). V lost 4 bases, J lost 5 bases, and 10 bases stayed unmatched.